What follows are 23 T cell receptor beta chains derived from one specimen sequenced in a study of lymphopenia after photon versus proton radiotherapy. Method: immunoSEQ multiplex PCR; TCRdb's copy keeps in-frame clones and lacks some. The data contain roughly 36,000 clones, approximately 87% of them seen just once; the ten biggest clones take up about 7%. Source: peripheral blood, taken from a patient treated with photon-based radiotherapy. The receptor source for this set is a woman in her forties or fifties with pancreatic cancer.

This sequence joins TRBV7-2 and TRBJ2-1; the D is unclear. V was shortened by 5 bases and J by 4 bases, with 6 bases between the two germline ends. Germline V CDR1 and CDR2: SGHTA, FQGNSA. This CDR3 is built from 12 residues. DNA for the CDR3: TGTGCCAGCAGCCCGATTTACAATGAGCAGTTCTTC. Amino acids: CASSPIYNEQFF.

The V gene is TRBV4-1, the J gene TRBJ1-5, with D maybe TRBD1 (6 bases). Germline V gene lookup returns CDR1 MGHRA and CDR2 YSYEKL. V lost 3 bases to trimming and J lost 7 bases, with 16 bases between them. This CDR3 comprises 15 residues. The CDR3 sequence is CASSQAIQGYQPQHF. The CDR3 DNA reads TGCGCCAGCAGCCAGGCCATACAGGGATACCAGCCCCAGCATTTT.

The chain combines TRBV5-6 with TRBJ2-7; D is ambiguous. Trimming took 4 bases from V and 2 from J, leaving 13 bases between them. The CDR3 is made up of 14 amino acids. Germline V CDR1 and CDR2: SGHDT, YYEEEE. CDR3 protein: CASSPDKTTYEQYF. The CDR3 DNA reads as TGTGCCAGCAGCCCAGACAAGACCACCTACGAGCAGTACTTC.

The chain recombines TRBV5-4 with TRBJ1-2; 8 bases align to TRBD1. Germline trimming cut 1 base from V and 3 bases from J; bases unmatched to any gene: 14. This CDR3 is 18 amino acids long. CDR1 is SGHNT, CDR2 YYREEE, per germline (reference sequence). The CDR3 loop is CASSLWTNSGQGDYGYTF. CDR3 nucleotides: TGTGCCAGCAGCTTGTGGACTAACTCCGGACAGGGCGACTATGGCTACACCTTC.

The chain employs TRBV19 and TRBJ2-1; 11 nucleotides align to TRBD2. There are 17 residues in the CDR3. Germline-derived CDR1 and CDR2 are LNHDA and SQIVND (reference sequence). V was pared by 3 bases and J by 7 bases, with 11 bases of the junction left unmatched. The DNA of the CDR3 is TGTGCCAGTAGTATCCCTCGGACTAGCGGGTTAAGTAATGAGCAGTTCTTC. It codes for CASSIPRTSGLSNEQFF.

In this sample, this clone turned up a few times. The chain uses TRBV28 and TRBJ2-1; 10 bases line up with TRBD1. In germline, CDR1 is MDHEN, CDR2 SYDVKM. The ends lost 7 bases at V and 9 bases at J; junction bases unmatched: 12. The CDR3 is 15 amino acids. The CDR3 protein is CASKGQGVSVFEQFF. In DNA form, the CDR3 reads TGTGCCAGCAAAGGACAGGGGGTCTCAGTTTTTGAGCAGTTCTTC.

J is TRBJ1-3 and V is TRBV7-2; D is unresolved. Trimming removed 4 bases at V and 0 bases at J, with 10 bases between. The CDR3 sequence is 15 residues long. Germline-derived CDR1 and CDR2 are SGHTA and FQGNSA. The CDR3 loop reads CASSSLASSGNTIYF. CDR3 nucleotides: TGTGCCAGCAGCTCCTTAGCCAGCTCTGGAAACACCATATATTTT.

The V call is TRBV9, the J call TRBJ1-1; maybe TRBD1 (5 bases). Trimming cost V 4 bases and J 4 bases, with 8 bases left between them. Germline V lookup: CDR1 SGDLS, CDR2 YYNGEE. The CDR3 length is 12 residues. The CDR3 bases are TGTGCCAGCAGCCCCGGGGCCACTGAAGCTTTCTTT. This encodes CASSPGATEAFF.

The chain recombines TRBV4-3 with TRBJ1-1; D perhaps matches TRBD1 (6 bases). This CDR3 comprises 15 residues. Germline loops: CDR1 LGHNA, CDR2 YSLEER. The V end was cut by 0 bases, the J end by 6 bases, with 14 bases between. As DNA, the CDR3 is TGCGCCAGCAGCCAAGATCAGGGGTGGGGCGCTGAAGCTTTCTTT. Protein sequence: CASSQDQGWGAEAFF.

V gene TRBV6-5 combines with J gene TRBJ2-5; D is possibly TRBD2 (5 bases). Germline CDR1 MNHEY, CDR2 SVGAGI. The CDR3 has 12 amino acids. Deletions cut 10 bases from V and 2 bases from J, with 11 bases between. The CDR3 nucleotides read TGTGCCACTTCGACGGGGCAAGAGACCCAGTACTTC. Amino acids: CATSTGQETQYF.

The rearrangement links TRBV9 to TRBJ2-2; D gene uncertain. The CDR3 is 15 residues long. Trimming cost V 5 bases and J 2 bases, with 13 bases left between them. Germline V gene data show CDR1 as SGDLS and CDR2 as YYNGEE. CDR3 protein: CASSPQTVNTGELFF. The CDR3 nucleotides read TGTGCCAGCAGTCCTCAGACGGTTAACACCGGGGAGCTGTTTTTT.

This sequence joins TRBV20-1 and TRBJ2-7, with 8 bases matching TRBD1. This CDR3 spans 11 amino acids. The V and J ends lost 6 bases and 3 bases, in that order; junction bases with no gene match: 1. CDR1 is DFQATT and CDR2 is SNEGSKA in the germline V gene (reference sequence). CDR3 nucleotides: TGCAGTGCCGGACAGGGCTACGAGCAGTACTTC. Encoded protein: CSAGQGYEQYF.

The chain joins TRBV9 to TRBJ2-2, with TRBD2 matching 7 bases. The germline V gene has CDR1 SGDLS and CDR2 YYNGEE. CDR3 length: 16 amino acids. V shed 0 bases, J shed 1 base, and the junction held 3 bases outside the gene matches. CDR3 DNA: TGTGCCAGCAGCGTAGCATTAGCGGGGAACACCGGGGAGCTGTTTTTT. Translated, it gives CASSVALAGNTGELFF.

This clone occurred once. The genes are TRBV19 and TRBJ2-1; D is perhaps TRBD2 (6 bases). V was cut by 1 base and J by 5 bases, with 6 bases left in between. The length of the CDR3 is 13 residues. Looked up from germline, CDR1 is LNHDA and CDR2 is SQIVND (reference sequence). The CDR3 is CASSIGTNNEQFF. CDR3 DNA sequence: TGTGCCAGTAGTATAGGGACTAACAATGAGCAGTTCTTC.

The rearrangement joins TRBV27 to TRBJ2-3; a weak D match, TRBD1 (6 bases). Trimming stripped 9 bases from V and 6 bases from J, with 10 bases between. The germline V gene has CDR1 MNHEY and CDR2 SMNVEV (reference sequence). The CDR3 spans 11 residues. The CDR3: CASQGSDTQYF. CDR3 DNA sequence: TGTGCCAGTCAGGGGTCGGATACGCAGTATTTT.

The chain uses TRBV5-4 and TRBJ1-2, with 9 bases matching TRBD1. This CDR3 is built from 14 residues. The trim removed 2 bases at V and 7 bases at J, leaving 6 bases unmatched. CDR1 and CDR2 (germline): SGHNT, YYREEE (reference sequence). The CDR3 reads CASSLLQGASGYTF. DNA for the CDR3: TGTGCCAGCAGCTTACTACAGGGGGCCAGTGGCTACACCTTC.

The chain combines TRBV7-2 with TRBJ1-1; D gene uncertain. The CDR3 consists of 13 residues. CDR1 and CDR2 from the germline V gene are SGHTA and FQGNSA. V lost 2 bases and J 6 bases, leaving 10 bases between the germline ends. This CDR3 is CASSLKGVPEAFF. For the CDR3, the DNA is TGTGCCAGCAGCTTAAAGGGAGTTCCTGAAGCTTTCTTT.

V gene TRBV25-1 combines with J gene TRBJ1-2; D is unresolved. Germline V gives CDR1 MGHDK, CDR2 SYGVNS. The CDR3 spans 15 residues. With 3 bases removed from V and 4 bases from J, the gap between germline ends came to 15 bases. CDR3 in amino acids: CASSDPLGRSYGYTF. The CDR3 DNA follows: TGTGCCAGCAGTGACCCCTTGGGCCGGTCCTATGGCTACACCTTC.

The rearrangement joins TRBV4-3 to TRBJ2-7; TRBD2 matches 8 bases. CDR1 and CDR2 from the germline V gene are LGHNA and YSLEER. Unmatched junction bases numbered 5, after V lost 1 base and J lost 3 bases. The CDR3 is 15 residues long. CDR3: CASSQGPSGGYEQYF. DNA of the CDR3: TGCGCCAGCAGCCAAGGGCCAAGCGGGGGCTACGAGCAGTACTTC.

The chain recombines TRBV11-2 with TRBJ2-1; 15 positions match TRBD2. CDR3 size: 18 residues. The germline V gene has CDR1 SGHAT and CDR2 FQNNGV. V trimming: 4 bases; J trimming: 5 bases; junction bases outside the gene matches: 9. CDR3 residues: CASSSIGLAGGPHNEQFF. CDR3 nucleotides: TGTGCCAGCAGCTCAATCGGACTAGCGGGAGGGCCCCACAATGAGCAGTTCTTC.

This clone is a singleton in its sample. This rearrangement joins TRBV29-1 to TRBJ1-1; TRBD1 aligns across 8 bases. The junction had 4 bases not matched to a gene; V was cut back by 3 bases and J by 4 bases. CDR3 length: 13 amino acids. In germline, CDR1 is SQVTM, CDR2 ANQGSEA. The CDR3 DNA reads TGCAGCGTTGAGGACAGGGCAGGCACTGAAGCTTTCTTT. This codes for CSVEDRAGTEAFF.

This clone occurred once. The V call is TRBV19, the J call TRBJ2-1; D may be TRBD2 (6 bases). Germline V CDR1 and CDR2: LNHDA, SQIVND (reference sequence). Trimming shortened V by 7 bases and J by 6 bases, and 10 bases separated the two germline ends. The CDR3 contains 12 residues. Here the CDR3 DNA reads TGTGCCAGTATAGCGGAGGGCAATGAGCAGTTCTTC. Its protein is CASIAEGNEQFF.

The chain couples TRBV2 to TRBJ1-2; D gene uncertain. V shed 4 bases and J shed 6 bases, with 12 bases lying between them. Germline lookup yields CDR1 SNHLY and CDR2 FYNNEI. CDR3 length equals 13 residues. The CDR3 spells CASSGRETDGYTF. In DNA, the CDR3 is TGTGCCAGCAGTGGGAGGGAGACGGATGGCTACACCTTC.